The clone carrying this T cell receptor beta chain is a singleton in its sample. The antigen is not known. This specimen comes from a study of OX40 agonist ivuxolimab in advanced cancers. About the research overall: At 0.01 to 10 mg/kg, ivuxolimab was administered intravenously to patients every 2 weeks. Whole-study results and caveats: More expanded clones were seen, on average, in CD8+ T cells than in CD4+. Low levels of normalized T-cell clonal expansion also appeared in some nonresponders.

Looked up from germline, CDR1 is MNHEY and CDR2 is SMNVEV (reference sequence). The junction had 11 bases not matched to a gene; V was cut back by 7 bases and J by 4 bases. This CDR3 is built from 16 residues. Only in-frame clones appear in the TCRdb table, and some are missing; sequencing was by immunoSEQ multiplex PCR. The sample lists some 87,000 clones; about nine tenths were seen once. Researchers took blood at baseline, on cycle 4 day 1, and on cycle 7 day 1. The source material was CD4+ or CD8+ T cells sorted from blood, sampled in a trial of the OX40 agonist ivuxolimab. The rearrangement links TRBV27 to TRBJ1-1; TRBD1 matches at 11 bases. This TCR was recovered from an adult with an advanced solid tumor such as melanoma, head and neck, liver or kidney cancer. The CDR3 region is CASTWTGGRGATEAFF. In nucleotides, the CDR3 is TGTGCCAGCACCTGGACAGGGGGCAGAGGAGCCACTGAAGCTTTCTTT.